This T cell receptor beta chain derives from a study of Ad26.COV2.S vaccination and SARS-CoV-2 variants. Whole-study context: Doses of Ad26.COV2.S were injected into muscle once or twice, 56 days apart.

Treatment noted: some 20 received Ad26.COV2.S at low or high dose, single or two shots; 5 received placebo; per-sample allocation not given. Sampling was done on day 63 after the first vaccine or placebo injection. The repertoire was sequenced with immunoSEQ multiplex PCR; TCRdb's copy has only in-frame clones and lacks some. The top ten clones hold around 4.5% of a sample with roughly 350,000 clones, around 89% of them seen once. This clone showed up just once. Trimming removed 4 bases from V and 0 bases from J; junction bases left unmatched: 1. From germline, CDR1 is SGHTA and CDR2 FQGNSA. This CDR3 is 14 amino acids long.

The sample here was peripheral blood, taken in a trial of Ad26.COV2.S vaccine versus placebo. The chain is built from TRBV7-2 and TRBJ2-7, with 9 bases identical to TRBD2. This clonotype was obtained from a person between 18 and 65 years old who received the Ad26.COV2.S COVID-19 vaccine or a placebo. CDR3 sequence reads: CASSSAGGSYEQYF. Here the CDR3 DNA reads TGTGCCAGCAGCTCAGCGGGGGGCTCCTACGAGCAGTACTTC.